A selection of T cell receptor beta chains follows, all from one sample in a study of T-cell memory formation after mild COVID-19. MiXCR was run by TCRdb on the 5' RACE reads, yielding one entry per CDR3 protein. The data hold approximately 60,000 distinct CDR3 sequences, with more than 9% observed a single time. Sequenced input: PBMCs or a T cell subset sorted from them (not recorded which). These receptors all stem from a man between 18 and 29 years old who had mild COVID-19 (a few samples of this study predate the infection). Cell type and time point are not known. CDR3s include the opening cysteine and the closing phenylalanine or tryptophan. The D gene is left open where the match is weak. Some rows mark clone size as missing; the rest say once, few, many or name a class of expanded clone.

J,D,V,size,CDR3,DNA
TRBJ2-5,NA,TRBV4-3,few,CASSQDPTDQETQYF,TGCGCCAGCAGCCAAGACCCGACAGACCAAGAGACCCAGTACTTC
TRBJ2-5,NA,TRBV20-1,NA,CSARDLGRQETQYF,TGCAGTGCTAGAGATCTGGGTAGACAAGAGACCCAGTACTTC
TRBJ2-3,TRBD2,TRBV7-2,NA,CASSLALRTRPDTQYF,TGTGCCAGCAGCTTAGCGCTAAGGACTAGACCAGATACGCAGTATTTT
TRBJ2-3,NA,TRBV20-1,NA,CSGDRGDTQYF,TGCAGCGGGGACCGGGGAGATACGCAGTATTTT
TRBJ2-1,TRBD1,TRBV7-2,many,CASSLGQSYNEQFF,TGTGCCAGCAGCTTGGGACAGTCCTACAATGAGCAGTTCTTC
TRBJ2-4,TRBD2,TRBV12-3/TRBV12-4,many,CASSLSGGWNIQYF,TGTGCCAGCAGTTTATCGGGGGGGTGGAACATTCAGTACTTC
TRBJ2-5,NA,TRBV5-1,many,CASSPAGETQYF,TGCGCCAGCAGCCCGGCCGGGGAGACCCAGTACTTC
TRBJ2-1,NA,TRBV11-2,few,CASGGNNEQFF,TGTGCCAGCGGGGGGAACAATGAGCAGTTCTTC
TRBJ1-5,NA,TRBV20-1,NA,CSALTHGQPQHF,TGCAGTGCGCTTACACACGGCCAGCCCCAGCATTTT
TRBJ2-5,TRBD2,TRBV20-1,many,CSARNAGGGETQYF,TGCAGTGCTAGAAACGCGGGGGGCGGGGAGACCCAGTACTTC
TRBJ2-5,NA,TRBV7-2,many,CASSLQSGLETQYF,TGTGCCAGCAGCTTACAGAGTGGCCTAGAGACCCAGTACTTC
TRBJ1-5,NA,TRBV28,NA,CASRIREAQPQHF,TGTGCCAGCCGGATCAGGGAAGCCCAGCCCCAGCATTTT
TRBJ2-5,TRBD1,TRBV7-2,few,CASSPHRGPEETQYF,TGTGCCAGCAGCCCACACAGGGGGCCGGAGGAGACCCAGTACTTC
TRBJ1-1,NA,TRBV5-1,NA,CASSLEGDRLEAFF,TGCGCCAGCAGCTTGGAGGGTGACAGACTTGAAGCTTTCTTT
TRBJ2-1,TRBD2,TRBV7-3,few,CASSLLAGVEQFF,TGTGCCAGCAGCCTCCTAGCGGGGGTTGAGCAGTTCTTC
TRBJ1-6,NA,TRBV11-2,NA,CASSPLTGRNSPLHF,TGTGCCAGCAGCCCTCTGACAGGTCGAAATTCACCCCTCCACTTT
TRBJ2-1,TRBD1,TRBV6-5,NA,CASSYSDRGNEQFF,TGTGCCAGCAGTTATAGCGACAGGGGCAATGAGCAGTTCTTC
TRBJ2-7,NA,TRBV9,few,CASSPGTSSYEQYF,TGTGCCAGCAGCCCCGGGACATCCTCCTACGAGCAGTACTTC
TRBJ2-3,NA,TRBV11-2,many,CASSLVRGASDTQYF,TGTGCCAGCAGCTTAGTCCGGGGGGCGTCAGATACGCAGTATTTT
TRBJ2-5,NA,TRBV29-1,NA,CSGGARSAETQYF,TGCAGCGGGGGCGCACGATCGGCGGAGACCCAGTACTTC
TRBJ1-2,NA,TRBV5-4,few,CASSPPGKSYGYTF,TGTGCCAGCAGCCCCCCCGGCAAGAGCTATGGCTACACCTTC
TRBJ2-3,TRBD1,TRBV10-3,many,CAISETGGTDTQYF,TGTGCCATCAGTGAGACAGGGGGCACAGATACGCAGTATTTT